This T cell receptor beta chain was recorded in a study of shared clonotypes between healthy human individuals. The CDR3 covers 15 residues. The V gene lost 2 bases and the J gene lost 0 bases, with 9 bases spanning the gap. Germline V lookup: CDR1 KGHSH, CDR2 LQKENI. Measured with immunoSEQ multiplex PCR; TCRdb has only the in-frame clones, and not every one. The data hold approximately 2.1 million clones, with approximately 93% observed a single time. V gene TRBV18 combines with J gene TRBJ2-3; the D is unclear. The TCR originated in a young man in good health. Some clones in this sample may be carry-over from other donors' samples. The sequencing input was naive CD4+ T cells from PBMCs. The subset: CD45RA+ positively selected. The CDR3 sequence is CASSPVLTSTDTQYF. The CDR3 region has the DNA TGTGCCAGCTCACCAGTCCTCACTAGCACAGATACGCAGTATTTT. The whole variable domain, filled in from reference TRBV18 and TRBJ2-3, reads NAGVMQNPRHLVRRRGQEARLRCSPMKGHSHVYWYRQLPEEGLKFMVYLQKENIIDESGMPKERFSAEFPKEGPSILRIQQVVRGDSAAYFCASSPVLTSTDTQYFGPGTRLTVL.